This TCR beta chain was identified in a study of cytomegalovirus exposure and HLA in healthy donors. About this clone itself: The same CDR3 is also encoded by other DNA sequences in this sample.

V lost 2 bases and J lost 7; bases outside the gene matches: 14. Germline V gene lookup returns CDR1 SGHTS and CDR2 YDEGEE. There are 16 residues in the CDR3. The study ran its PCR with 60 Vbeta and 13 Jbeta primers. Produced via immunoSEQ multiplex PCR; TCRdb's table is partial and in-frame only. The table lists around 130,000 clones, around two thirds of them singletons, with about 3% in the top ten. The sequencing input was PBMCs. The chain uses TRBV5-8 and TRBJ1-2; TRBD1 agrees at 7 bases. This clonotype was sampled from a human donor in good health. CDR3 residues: CASSLPTGPLSGGYTF. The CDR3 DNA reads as TGTGCCAGCAGCTTACCGACAGGGCCTCTCTCCGGTGGCTACACCTTC.